This T cell receptor beta chain was sequenced for a study of breast tumors, draining lymph nodes, adjacent tissues. General study points: Tumor T cell lymph node origin was a supported hypothesis, not proven. Tumor TCR diversity was below lymph nodes but above nontumor tissue.

For this clonotype: Its antigen is as yet unknown.

The V and J ends lost 3 bases and 3 bases respectively, with 15 bases between them. Germline V gene lookup returns CDR1 SNHLY and CDR2 FYNNEI. CDR3 size: 15 residues. TCRdb re-called the multiplex PCR reads with MiXCR, one entry per CDR3 protein. Of some 53,000 distinct CDR3 sequences listed, under 50% were seen once; the top ten hold roughly a tenth. The chain is built from TRBV2 and TRBJ2-7; D remains unclear. This TCR was recovered from a female donor with breast cancer. Some clones in this sample may be carry-over from other donors' samples. Sample: breast tumor tissue. This CDR3 reads CASSDRRKIIYEQYF. CDR3 in DNA: TGTGCCAGCAGTGACCGCAGGAAAATCATCTACGAGCAGTACTTC. Filled out from reference TRBV2 and TRBJ2-7, the complete variable domain reads EPEVTQTPSHQVTQMGQEVILRCVPISNHLYFYWYRQILGQKVEFLVSFYNNEISEKSEIFDDQFSVERPDGSNFTLKIRSTKLEDSAMYFCASSDRRKIIYEQYFGPGTRLTVT.